Detailed here is one T cell receptor beta chain. The CDR3 is made up of 13 amino acids. Looked up from germline, CDR1 is SGDLS and CDR2 is YYNGEE. The V and J ends lost 1 base and 7 bases respectively, with 11 bases between them. The data derive from a study of blood T cell repertoires in COVID-19. Background on the study: The samples span acute and convalescent COVID-19 from the United States, Italy and Spain. The analysed material was cDNA or gDNA that came from T cells, B-cell-depleted T cells, or PBMCs.

Original data processing: Nucleated cell counts were estimated from reference gene primer amplification. Libraries were prepared by immunoSEQ multiplex PCR; TCRdb keeps only in-frame clonotypes and omits some of them. That table furnishes V, J and clone size, whereas the DNA furnished D and trimming. The data contain roughly 120,000 clones, 90% of them seen just once; the ten biggest clones take up 3.5% to 5.5%. While infection was still active, Seattle patients were enrolled and then followed longitudinally. The chain has TRBV9 and TRBJ2-5; TRBD2 might be the D (6 bases). The receptor comes from a man aged 55-75 years with COVID-19, enrolled during active disease. What was sequenced was peripheral blood. The CDR3 loop is CASSVWLEGTQYF. CDR3 coding DNA: TGTGCCAGCAGCGTATGGTTGGAGGGGACCCAGTACTTC.